Shown below are 27 T cell receptor beta chains from a single sample sequenced in a study of regulatory T cells in long-lasting Graves disease. Arm-PCR with iRepertoire HTBI primers amplified the CDR3 regions for these TCR beta libraries. TCRdb re-derived calls from the multiplex PCR reads in MiXCR, one entry per CDR3 protein. The sample records roughly 410,000 distinct CDR3 sequences, 15% being singletons. The time point here: newly diagnosed GD, antithyroid drugs for less than 3 months. With RNA extracted from PBMCs as input, the TCR library was made. The data also belong to a second study, concerning T cells in Graves' hyperthyroidism and ophthalmopathy.

Sample: peripheral blood mononuclear cells (PBMCs), taken at new diagnosis, from a patient treated with antithyroid drugs. These receptors originate from a woman between 40 and 50 years old with Graves disease.

The chain links TRBV6-2 or TRBV6-3 to TRBJ2-2; possible D gene TRBD1, 5 bases. Germline V gene sequence: CDR1 MNHEY, CDR2 SVGEGT. Trimming left V 9 bases short and J 5 bases short, with 16 bases between. This CDR3 has 14 residues. The CDR3 spells CASTGLLGTGELFF. In DNA form, the CDR3 reads TGTGCCAGTACAGGATTATTAGGGACCGGGGAGCTGTTTTTT.

This clonotype was seen only a few times. This sequence joins TRBV6-5 and TRBJ2-7; TRBD2 is a possible D gene (5 bases). V lost 4 bases to trimming and J lost 2 bases, with 18 bases between them. CDR3 length: 16 residues. Germline assignment: CDR1 MNHEY and CDR2 SVGAGI. CDR3 sequence: CASSSPRGSRAYEQYF. DNA for the CDR3: TGTGCCAGCAGTTCCCCCCGGGGAAGCCGCGCCTACGAGCAGTACTTC.

Remarks on this clonotype: This may arise from a read error, as a much more abundant clone is one base away. It is likely a read error, because the conserved phenylalanine at the end of the CDR3 is missing. The J gene is TRBJ2-7, the V gene TRBV9; 7 positions match TRBD2. The CDR3 consists of 16 residues. V was pared by 0 bases and J by 2 bases, with 8 bases of the junction left unmatched. Germline-derived CDR1 and CDR2 are SGDLS and YYNGEE. This CDR3 reads CASSVGASGHAYEQYL. The CDR3 region has the DNA TGTGCCAGCAGCGTAGGGGCTAGCGGTCATGCCTACGAGCAGTACCTC.

This clonotype was recorded at least ten times. The gene calls are TRBV19 and TRBJ1-5; D call uncertain. Germline CDR1 LNHDA, CDR2 SQIVND (reference sequence). The CDR3 contains 13 residues. V lost 4 bases to trimming and J lost 0 bases, with 4 bases between them. CDR3: CASSRGSNQPQHF. The DNA for the CDR3 is TGTGCCAGTAGTAGGGGTAGCAATCAGCCCCAGCATTTT. Drawing the rest from reference TRBV19 and TRBJ1-5, the complete variable domain is DGGITQSPKYLFRKEGQNVTLSCEQNLNHDAMYWYRQDPGQGLRLIYYSQIVNDFQKGDIAEGYSVSREKKESFPLTVTSAQKNPTAFYLCASSRGSNQPQHFGDGTRLSIL.

The CDR3 region has the DNA TGTGCCTGGAGTGACCACAGGGGAAATCAGCCCCAGCATTTT. Translation gives CAWSDHRGNQPQHF. The genes are TRBV30 and TRBJ1-5; 7 bases are shared with TRBD1. CDR3 length equals 14 residues. V lost 1 base to trimming and J lost 4 bases; unmatched junction nucleotides: 4. Germline V gene data show CDR1 as GTSNPN and CDR2 as SVGIG (reference sequence).

Ten or more counts support this clonotype. This sequence joins TRBV6-5 and TRBJ2-7, with 8 nucleotides matching TRBD2. Germline CDR1 reads MNHEY; CDR2 reads SVGAGI. This CDR3 has 15 amino acids. V gave up 2 bases and J gave up 2 bases; unmatched junction bases: 5. CDR3 in DNA: TGTGCCAGCAGTTACGAAGCGGGAGTGGCCTACGAGCAGTACTTC. Translating gives CASSYEAGVAYEQYF.

This chain joins TRBV7-2 and TRBJ2-2; maybe TRBD2 (5 bases). V lost 1 base and J 7 bases, leaving 10 bases between the germline ends. The germline V gene has CDR1 SGHTA and CDR2 FQGNSA. CDR3 size: 14 residues. CDR3 nucleotide sequence: TGTGCCAGCAGCTTAGGGGGAGCACACGGGGAGCTGTTTTTT. Translating gives CASSLGGAHGELFF.

This rearrangement joins TRBV10-3 to TRBJ2-3; maybe TRBD2 (6 bases). Trimming cost V 5 bases and J 3 bases, with 9 bases left between them. The CDR3 length is 13 residues. Germline V lookup: CDR1 ENHRY, CDR2 SYGVKD. In nucleotides, the CDR3 is TGTGCCATCAGTCCACTAGCAACAGATACGCAGTATTTT. Its translation is CAISPLATDTQYF.

Comments on this clonotype: Since a much larger clone is just one base distant, this may be a read error. The V and J genes are TRBV27 and TRBJ2-1, with 13 bases lining up with TRBD2. CDR1 MNHEY and CDR2 SMNVEV come from the germline V gene (reference sequence). The V and J ends lost 1 base and 8 bases, in that order; junction bases with no gene match: 5. This CDR3 region has 16 residues. The CDR3 is CASSLWGTSGIDEQFF. CDR3 in DNA: TGTGCCAGCAGTTTATGGGGGACTAGCGGGATTGATGAGCAGTTCTTC.

The sample holds a few counts of this clonotype. This chain joins TRBV6-1 and TRBJ1-6; the D is unclear. The CDR3 covers 15 residues. Per germline, CDR1 MNHNS and CDR2 SASEGT. V was cut by 2 bases and J by 9 bases, with 14 bases left in between. CDR3 region: CASSEIGGSGSPLHF. CDR3 in DNA: TGTGCCAGCAGTGAAATTGGCGGTTCGGGTTCACCCCTCCACTTT.

There are many counts of this clonotype. The rearrangement joins TRBV13 to TRBJ2-5; 8 positions agree with TRBD1. Trimming took 4 bases from V and 4 from J; bases not matched to a gene: 8. The CDR3 consists of 15 residues. Germline lookup yields CDR1 PRHDT and CDR2 FYEKMQ (reference sequence). CDR3 amino acids: CASSSQDRAGETQYF. DNA of the CDR3: TGTGCCAGCAGCTCGCAGGACAGGGCGGGAGAGACCCAGTACTTC.

This clonotype was picked up many times. The gene calls are TRBV15 and TRBJ2-7, with D perhaps being TRBD1 or TRBD2 (5 bases each). V was cut by 0 bases and J by 2 bases, with 8 bases left in between. The germline V gene encodes CDR1 LNHNV and CDR2 YYDKDF (reference sequence). The CDR3 totals 14 residues. This CDR3 reads CATSRERGPYEQYF. For the CDR3, the DNA is TGTGCCACCAGCAGAGAGAGGGGTCCCTACGAGCAGTACTTC.

This clonotype was detected ten times or more. The CDR3 region has the DNA TGTGCCAGCAGCGACAGTGCTAATCAGCCCCAGCATTTT. It specifies CASSDSANQPQHF. This rearrangement joins TRBV28 to TRBJ1-5; a weak D match, TRBD1 (5 bases). The CDR3 loop spans 13 amino acids. Germline values: CDR1 MDHEN, CDR2 SYDVKM. Trimming removed 6 bases at V and 4 bases at J, with 10 bases between.

This clonotype was observed at least ten times. The chain employs TRBV12-3 or TRBV12-4 and TRBJ2-7; 7 positions agree with TRBD2. The CDR3 spans 18 residues. V lost 0 bases to trimming and J lost 2 bases; unmatched junction nucleotides: 13. The CDR3 is CASSLAGFLGLLTYEQYF. The CDR3 region has the DNA TGTGCCAGCAGTTTAGCTGGGTTCCTGGGACTACTAACCTACGAGCAGTACTTC.

This clonotype was seen at least ten times. The rearrangement links TRBV28 to TRBJ2-7; D uncertain. Germline V gene lookup returns CDR1 MDHEN and CDR2 SYDVKM. Trimming removed 7 bases at V and 2 bases at J, with 15 bases between. The CDR3 consists of 14 residues. The CDR3 is CASNTMINPYEQYF. DNA of the CDR3: TGTGCCAGCAACACGATGATCAACCCCTACGAGCAGTACTTC.

A few counts support this clonotype. This chain connects TRBV6-5 to TRBJ1-1, with 8 bases identical to TRBD1. The CDR3 is made up of 16 amino acids. CDR1 is MNHEY and CDR2 is SVGAGI in the germline V gene. The V gene end was trimmed by 2 bases and the J gene end by 3 bases; junction bases not matched to a gene: 8. CDR3 nucleotides: TGTGCCAGCAGTTACCGGGGACCAGGGGGCTACACTGAAGCTTTCTTT. This gives the protein CASSYRGPGGYTEAFF.

As concerns this clonotype: Since a much larger clone is just one base distant, this may be a read error. J is TRBJ2-1 and V is TRBV7-8; 7 nucleotides match TRBD1. CDR1 SGHVS and CDR2 FQNEAQ come from the germline V gene. The ends lost 5 bases at V and 10 bases at J; junction bases unmatched: 11. This CDR3 spans 14 amino acids. CDR3 sequence: CASSLGTVKGEQFF. DNA of the CDR3: TGTGCCAGCAGCCTGGGGACAGTGAAAGGCGAGCAGTTCTTC.

The chain carries TRBV9 and TRBJ2-1; no clear D. This CDR3 region has 14 residues. From germline, CDR1 is SGDLS and CDR2 YYNGEE. V was pared by 0 bases and J by 8 bases, with 12 bases between. The CDR3 sequence: CASSVGVQRDEQFF. CDR3 nucleotides: TGTGCCAGCAGCGTAGGGGTGCAGCGCGATGAGCAGTTCTTC.

This clonotype came up a few times. This sequence joins TRBV7-3 and TRBJ2-1; the match to TRBD2 covers 7 bases. This CDR3 region has 15 residues. CDR1 and CDR2 (germline): SGHTA, FQGTGA. The V gene end was trimmed by 4 bases and the J gene end by 2 bases; junction bases not matched to a gene: 5. CDR3 sequence (DNA): TGTGCCAGCAGCTCCGCTAGCGGACCCTACAATGAGCAGTTCTTC. It yields the protein CASSSASGPYNEQFF.

At least ten counts were recorded for this clonotype. The chain carries TRBV3-1 and TRBJ2-7; a weak D match, TRBD2 (5 bases). The CDR3 length is 19 residues. The V end lost 1 base, the J end lost 2 bases, and 24 bases lay between the germline ends. Germline CDR1 reads LGHDT; CDR2 reads YNNKEL (reference sequence). CDR3 bases: TGTGCCAGCAGCCAAGTCGTTAATCTAGCAGGAACGAAACCCTACGAGCAGTACTTC. Its protein product is CASSQVVNLAGTKPYEQYF.

On this clonotype: Mismatch with germline at one junction end may stem from a read error. The chain joins TRBV3-1 to TRBJ2-2, with D possibly being TRBD2 (5 bases). Germline V CDR1 and CDR2: LGHDT, YNNKEL (reference sequence). The CDR3 totals 16 residues. CDR3 sequence (DNA): TGTGCCAGCAGCTCTTGGACGGGAAATCCCACCGGGGAGCCGTTTTTT. Translated, it gives CASSSWTGNPTGEPFF.

This clonotype turned up a few times. This may be a read error: a much more frequent sequence differs by one nucleotide. The V gene is TRBV29-1, the J gene TRBJ2-2; TRBD1 aligns across 7 bases. V lost 4 bases to trimming and J lost 6 bases; unmatched junction nucleotides: 11. Per germline, CDR1 SQVTM and CDR2 ANQGSEA. This CDR3 region has 15 residues. The CDR3 region has the DNA TGCAGCGTTGCGGAGTACGGGACAGCCGCCGGGGAGCTGTTTTTT. Protein product: CSVAEYGTAAGELFF.

The chain combines TRBV11-2 with TRBJ2-1; 9 positions match TRBD1. CDR1 is SGHAT, CDR2 FQNNGV, per germline. The length of the CDR3 is 16 residues. The V gene end was trimmed by 6 bases and the J gene end by 12 bases; junction bases not matched to a gene: 18. The CDR3 is CASSSGQGSTRTGQFF. The CDR3 bases are TGTGCCAGCAGTTCCGGACAGGGGAGCACCCGAACGGGGCAGTTCTTC. Full variable domain (outside the CDR3, taken from reference TRBV11-2 and TRBJ2-1): EAGVAQSPRYKIIEKRQSVAFWCNPISGHATLYWYQQILGQGPKLLIQFQNNGVVDDSQLPKDRFSAERLKGVDSTLKIQPAKLEDSAVYLCASSSGQGSTRTGQFFGPGTRLTVL.

The rearrangement links TRBV7-3 to TRBJ2-1; 10 positions match TRBD2. The V segment lost 5 bases and the J segment 3 bases; nucleotides outside the gene matches: 7. This CDR3 is 16 amino acids long. Germline CDR1 and CDR2: SGHTA and FQGTGA. CDR3 residues: CASSPSGRAIYNEQFF. The DNA for the CDR3 is TGTGCCAGCAGCCCGAGCGGGAGGGCCATCTACAATGAGCAGTTCTTC.

There are a few counts of this clonotype. A much larger clone differs by one base, so this may be a read error. The V and J genes are TRBV7-8 and TRBJ2-3, with D perhaps being TRBD1 or TRBD2 (5 bases each). Trimming removed 4 bases from V and 7 bases from J, with 18 bases in between. CDR1 and CDR2 from the germline V gene are SGHVS and FQNEAQ. The CDR3 runs to 15 residues. The DNA for the CDR3 is TGTGCCAGCAGCTCCCGACGGGGCCGCCTCTATACGCAGTATTTT. It yields the protein CASSSRRGRLYTQYF. The variable domain in full, completed from reference TRBV7-8 and TRBJ2-3, reads GAGVSQSPRYKVAKRGQDVALRCDPISGHVSLFWYQQALGQGPEFLTYFQNEAQLDKSGLPSDRFFAERPEGSVSTLKIQRTQQEDSAVYLCASSSRRGRLYTQYFGPGTRLTVL.

The V gene is TRBV20-1, the J gene TRBJ1-6; D remains unclear. The CDR3 length is 13 residues. The germline V and J ends were trimmed by 4 bases and 4 bases, with 8 bases remaining between them. CDR1 DFQATT and CDR2 SNEGSKA come from the germline V gene (reference sequence). In DNA form, the CDR3 reads TGCAGTGCTAAAGGGATTTATAATTCACCCCTCCACTTT. Its translation: CSAKGIYNSPLHF.

The CDR3 coding sequence is TGTGCCAGCAACGCCGGGACTAGCGGGAGTAACGAGCAGTACTTC. Its translation: CASNAGTSGSNEQYF. The chain couples TRBV27 to TRBJ2-7; 14 bases are shared with TRBD2. V shed 7 bases and J 5 bases; nucleotides not matched to a gene: 7. There are 15 residues in the CDR3. Germline CDR1 reads MNHEY; CDR2 reads SMNVEV (reference sequence).